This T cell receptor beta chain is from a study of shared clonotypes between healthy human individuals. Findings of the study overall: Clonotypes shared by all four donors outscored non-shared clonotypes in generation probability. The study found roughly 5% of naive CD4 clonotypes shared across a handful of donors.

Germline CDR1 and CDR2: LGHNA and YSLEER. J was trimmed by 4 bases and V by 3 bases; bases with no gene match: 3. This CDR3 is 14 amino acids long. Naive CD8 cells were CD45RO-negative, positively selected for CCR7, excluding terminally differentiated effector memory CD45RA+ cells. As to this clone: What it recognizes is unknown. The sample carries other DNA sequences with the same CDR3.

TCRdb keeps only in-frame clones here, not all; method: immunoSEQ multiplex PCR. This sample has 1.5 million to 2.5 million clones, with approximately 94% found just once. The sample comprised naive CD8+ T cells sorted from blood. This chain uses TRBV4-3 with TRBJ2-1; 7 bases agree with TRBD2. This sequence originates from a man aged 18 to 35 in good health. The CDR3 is CASSQGTTYNEQFF. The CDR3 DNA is TGCGCCAGCAGCCAGGGGACTACTTACAATGAGCAGTTCTTC.